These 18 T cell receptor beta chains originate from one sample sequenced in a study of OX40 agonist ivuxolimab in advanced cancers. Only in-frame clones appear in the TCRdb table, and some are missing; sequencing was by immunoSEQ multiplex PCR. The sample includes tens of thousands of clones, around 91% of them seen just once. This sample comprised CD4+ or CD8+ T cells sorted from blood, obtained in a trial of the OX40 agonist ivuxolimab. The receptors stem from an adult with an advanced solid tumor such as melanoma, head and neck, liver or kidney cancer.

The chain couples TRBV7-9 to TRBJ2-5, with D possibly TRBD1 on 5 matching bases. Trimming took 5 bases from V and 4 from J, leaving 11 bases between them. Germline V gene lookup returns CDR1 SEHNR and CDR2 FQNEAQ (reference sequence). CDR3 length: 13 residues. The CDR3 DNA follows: TGTGCCAGCAGCGCAGGGTCAGGAGAGACCCAGTACTTC. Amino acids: CASSAGSGETQYF.

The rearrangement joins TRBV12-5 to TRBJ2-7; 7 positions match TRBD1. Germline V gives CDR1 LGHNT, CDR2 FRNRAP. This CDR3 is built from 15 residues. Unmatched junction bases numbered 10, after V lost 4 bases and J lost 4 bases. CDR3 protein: CASGSGQAHLYEQYF. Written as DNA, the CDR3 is TGTGCTAGTGGTTCTGGACAGGCCCACCTTTACGAGCAGTACTTC.

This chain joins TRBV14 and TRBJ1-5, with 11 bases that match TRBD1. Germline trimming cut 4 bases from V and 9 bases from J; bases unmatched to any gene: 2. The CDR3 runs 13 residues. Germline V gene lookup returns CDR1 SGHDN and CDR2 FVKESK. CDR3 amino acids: CASSRTGGMPQHF. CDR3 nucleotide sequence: TGTGCCAGCAGCCGGACAGGGGGCATGCCCCAGCATTTT.

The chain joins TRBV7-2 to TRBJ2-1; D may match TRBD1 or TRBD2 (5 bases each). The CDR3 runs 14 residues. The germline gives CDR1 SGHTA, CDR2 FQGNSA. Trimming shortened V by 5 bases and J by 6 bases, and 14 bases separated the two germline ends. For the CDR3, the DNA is TGTGCCAGCAGCGCCCAGGGACCCCCCAATGAGCAGTTCTTC. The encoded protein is CASSAQGPPNEQFF. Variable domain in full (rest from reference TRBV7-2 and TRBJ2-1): GAGVSQSPSNKVTEKGKDVELRCDPISGHTALYWYRQSLGQGLEFLIYFQGNSAPDKSGLPSDRFSAERTGGSVSTLTIQRTQQEDSAVYLCASSAQGPPNEQFFGPGTRLTVL.

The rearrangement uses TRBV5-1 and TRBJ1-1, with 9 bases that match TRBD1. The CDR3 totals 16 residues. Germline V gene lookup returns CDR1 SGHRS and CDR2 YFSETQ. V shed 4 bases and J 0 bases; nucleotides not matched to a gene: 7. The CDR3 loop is CASSNGQGSMNTEAFF. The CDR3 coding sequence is TGCGCCAGCAGCAACGGACAGGGGAGCATGAACACTGAAGCTTTCTTT. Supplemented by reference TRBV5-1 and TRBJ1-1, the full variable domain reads KAGVTQTPRYLIKTRGQQVTLSCSPISGHRSVSWYQQTPGQGLQFLFEYFSETQRNKGNFPGRFSGRQFSNSRSEMNVSTLELGDSALYLCASSNGQGSMNTEAFFGQGTRLTVV.

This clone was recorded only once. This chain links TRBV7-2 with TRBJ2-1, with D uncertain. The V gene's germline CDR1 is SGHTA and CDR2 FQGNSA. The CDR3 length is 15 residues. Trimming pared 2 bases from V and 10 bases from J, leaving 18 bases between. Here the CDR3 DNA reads TGTGCCAGCAGCTTAATTGGAAACGAAGACGGGGAGCAGTTCTTC. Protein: CASSLIGNEDGEQFF.

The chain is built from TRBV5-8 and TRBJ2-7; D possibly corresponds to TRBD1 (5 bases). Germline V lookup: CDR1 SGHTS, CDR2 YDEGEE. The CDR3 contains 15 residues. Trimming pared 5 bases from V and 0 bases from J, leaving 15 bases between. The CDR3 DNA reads TGTGCCAGCAGTAATCAGGGTACGAGCTCCTACGAGCAGTACTTC. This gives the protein CASSNQGTSSYEQYF.

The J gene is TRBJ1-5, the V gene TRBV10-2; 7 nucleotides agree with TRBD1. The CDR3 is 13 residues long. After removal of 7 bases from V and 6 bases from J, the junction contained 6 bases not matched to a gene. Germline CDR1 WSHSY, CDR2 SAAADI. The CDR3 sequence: CASKQGFVQPQHF. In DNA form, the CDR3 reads TGCGCCAGCAAACAGGGGTTCGTTCAGCCCCAGCATTTT.

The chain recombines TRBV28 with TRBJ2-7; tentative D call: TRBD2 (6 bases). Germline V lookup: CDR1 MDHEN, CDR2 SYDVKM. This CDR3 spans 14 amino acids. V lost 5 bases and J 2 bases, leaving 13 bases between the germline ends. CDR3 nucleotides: TGTGCCAGCAGTGTAGGCGGGGCCCCCTACGAGCAGTACTTC. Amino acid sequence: CASSVGGAPYEQYF.

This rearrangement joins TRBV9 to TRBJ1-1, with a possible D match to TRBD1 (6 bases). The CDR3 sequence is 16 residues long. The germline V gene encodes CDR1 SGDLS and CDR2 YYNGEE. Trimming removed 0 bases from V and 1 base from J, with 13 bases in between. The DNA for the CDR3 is TGTGCCAGCAGCGTAGATCCGGGGGCCCCGAACACTGAAGCTTTCTTT. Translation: CASSVDPGAPNTEAFF.

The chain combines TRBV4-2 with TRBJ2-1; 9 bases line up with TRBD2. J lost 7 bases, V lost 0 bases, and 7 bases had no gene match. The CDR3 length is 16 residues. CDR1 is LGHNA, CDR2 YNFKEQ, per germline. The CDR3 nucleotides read TGTGCCAGCAGCCAAGAGGCAGCGGGAGGACGAAATGAGCAGTTCTTC. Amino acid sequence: CASSQEAAGGRNEQFF.

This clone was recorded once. The CDR3, as DNA: TGTGCCAGCAGCCGGGACAGGGGCAACACTGAAGCTTTCTTT. Protein: CASSRDRGNTEAFF. The rearrangement links TRBV6-4 to TRBJ1-1, with 10 bases fitting TRBD1. The CDR3 consists of 14 residues. Trimming removed 6 bases from V and 2 bases from J; junction bases left unmatched: 3. Germline loops: CDR1 MRHNA, CDR2 SNTAGT.

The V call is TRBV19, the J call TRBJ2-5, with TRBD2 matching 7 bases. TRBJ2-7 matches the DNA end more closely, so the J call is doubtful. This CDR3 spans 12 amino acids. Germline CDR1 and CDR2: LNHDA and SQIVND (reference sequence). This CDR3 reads CAAGTNTYEQYF. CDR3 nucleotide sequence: TGTGCGGCCGGGACTAACACCTACGAGCAGTACTTC.

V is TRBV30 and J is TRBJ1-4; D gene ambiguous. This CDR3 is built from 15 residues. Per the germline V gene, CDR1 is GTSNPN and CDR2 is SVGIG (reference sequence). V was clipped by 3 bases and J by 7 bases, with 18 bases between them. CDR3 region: CAWRGPQSITEKLFF. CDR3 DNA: TGTGCCTGGAGGGGCCCACAGAGTATAACTGAAAAACTGTTTTTT.

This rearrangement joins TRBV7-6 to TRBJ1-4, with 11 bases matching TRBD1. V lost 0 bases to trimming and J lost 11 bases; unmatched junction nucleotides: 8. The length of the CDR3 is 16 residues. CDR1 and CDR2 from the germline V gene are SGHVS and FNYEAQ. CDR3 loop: CASSLAPGQGGFKLFF. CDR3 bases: TGTGCCAGCAGCTTAGCTCCGGGACAGGGGGGATTTAAACTGTTTTTT.

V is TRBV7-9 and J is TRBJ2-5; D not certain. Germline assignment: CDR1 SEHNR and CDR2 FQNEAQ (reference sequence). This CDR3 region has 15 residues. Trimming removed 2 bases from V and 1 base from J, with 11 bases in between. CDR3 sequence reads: CASSLLFYGQETQYF. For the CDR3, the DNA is TGTGCCAGCAGCTTACTTTTTTACGGCCAAGAGACCCAGTACTTC.

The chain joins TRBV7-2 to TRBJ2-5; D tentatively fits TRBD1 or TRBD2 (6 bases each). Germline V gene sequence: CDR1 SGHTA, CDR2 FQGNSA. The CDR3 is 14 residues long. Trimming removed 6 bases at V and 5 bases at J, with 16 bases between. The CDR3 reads CASSHRGLGETQYF. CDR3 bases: TGTGCCAGCAGTCATCGGGGGCTCGGTGAGACCCAGTACTTC.

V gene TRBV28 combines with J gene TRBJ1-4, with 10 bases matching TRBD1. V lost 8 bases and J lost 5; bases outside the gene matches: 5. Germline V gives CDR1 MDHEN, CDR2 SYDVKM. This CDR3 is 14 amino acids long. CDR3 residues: CASGKDRGNEKLFF. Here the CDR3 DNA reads TGTGCCAGCGGGAAGGACAGGGGGAATGAAAAACTGTTTTTT.